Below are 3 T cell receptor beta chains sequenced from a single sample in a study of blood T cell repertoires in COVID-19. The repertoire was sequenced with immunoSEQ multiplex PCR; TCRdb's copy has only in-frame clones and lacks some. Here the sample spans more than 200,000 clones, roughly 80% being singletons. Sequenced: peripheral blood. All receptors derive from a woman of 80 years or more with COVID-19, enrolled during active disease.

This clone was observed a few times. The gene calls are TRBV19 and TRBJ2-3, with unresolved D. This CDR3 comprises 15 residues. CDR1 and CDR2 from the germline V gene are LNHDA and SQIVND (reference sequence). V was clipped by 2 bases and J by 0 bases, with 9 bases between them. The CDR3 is CASSIQQSSTDTQYF. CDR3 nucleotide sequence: TGTGCCAGTAGTATACAACAGAGTAGCACAGATACGCAGTATTTT.

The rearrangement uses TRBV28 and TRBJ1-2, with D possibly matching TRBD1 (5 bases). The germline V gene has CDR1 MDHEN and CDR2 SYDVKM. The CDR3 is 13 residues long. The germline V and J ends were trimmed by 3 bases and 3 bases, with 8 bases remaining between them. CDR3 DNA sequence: TGTGCCAGCAGTTTCCAGGGTTACTATGGCTACACCTTC. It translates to CASSFQGYYGYTF.

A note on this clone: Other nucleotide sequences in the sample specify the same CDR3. The CDR3 DNA reads TGTGCCAGCAGCTTAAGCTTGTACGAGCAGTACTTC. Its protein product is CASSLSLYEQYF. The rearrangement joins TRBV7-2 to TRBJ2-7, with D unresolved. The germline gives CDR1 SGHTA, CDR2 FQGNSA. The CDR3 has 12 residues. Trimming shortened V by 2 bases and J by 4 bases, and 6 bases separated the two germline ends.